This TCR beta chain was retrieved from a study of early T cells in non-severe SARS-CoV-2 infection. Across the whole study: Chains from this unsorted whole-blood bulk RNA could not be paired. Study outcomes and limitations: Lookups in VDJdb leaned toward anti-spike CD8 responses and missed private and CD4 specificities.

The V and J ends lost 0 bases and 8 bases, in that order; junction bases with no gene match: 7. Germline CDR1 and CDR2: SGHTA and FQGNSA. This CDR3 spans 16 amino acids. Unique molecular identifier tags were affixed to discrete cDNA molecules. TCRdb re-called the 5' RACE reads with MiXCR, one entry per CDR3 protein. This sample yields more than 95,000 distinct CDR3 sequences, of which 16% are seen a single time; around 1.3% belongs to the top ten. This clonotype was detected only a few times. What it binds is unknown. Specimen: whole blood. This chain connects TRBV7-2 to TRBJ2-1; 10 bases align to TRBD2. This TCR was sampled from an adult who was a healthcare worker with PCR-confirmed SARS-CoV-2 infection or an uninfected control (not recorded which). CDR3 in DNA: TGTGCCAGCAGCTTAGCAGTCGCTAGCGGGGGTTATGAGCAGTTCTTC. Translated: CASSLAVASGGYEQFF.